A selection of T cell receptor beta chains follows, all from one sample in a study of blood T cell repertoires in COVID-19. Data came from immunoSEQ multiplex PCR; TCRdb stores just in-frame clones and leaves some out. The sample contains 250,000 to 350,000 clones, 88% of which appear only once. Sequencing was done on a sample of peripheral blood. Receptor source: a woman aged 25-40 years with COVID-19, enrolled during active disease. Both conserved end residues are part of each CDR3. The D gene is left open where the match is weak. Some rows mark clone size as missing; the rest say once, few, many or name a class of expanded clone.

- - TRBJ1-5 TRBV5-5 CASSLSGGSNQPQHF TGTGCCAGCAGCTTATCGGGGGGTAGCAATCAGCCCCAGCATTTT
- - TRBJ1-3 TRBV21-1 CASTQGIGRLSGNTIYF TGTGCCAGCACCCAGGGAATCGGAAGACTGTCTGGAAACACCATATATTTT
- - TRBJ1-6 TRBV11-3 CASTITRGWGSPLHF TGTGCCAGCACCATTACGAGGGGGTGGGGTTCACCCCTCCACTTT
- TRBD2 TRBJ2-7 TRBV5-1 CASSKRGQGGLAGGRREQYF TGCGCCAGCAGCAAACGTGGACAGGGGGGTCTAGCGGGAGGGCGTCGCGAGCAGTACTTC
few - TRBJ1-1 TRBV2 CASRRTENTEAFF TGTGCCAGCAGAAGGACAGAGAACACTGAAGCTTTCTTT
- TRBD1 TRBJ2-6 TRBV19 CASSTTGGLSNVLTF TGTGCCAGTAGTACCACAGGGGGCCTAAGCAACGTCCTGACTTTC
- - TRBJ1-3 TRBV7-8 CASSLAGARGNTIYF TGTGCCAGCAGCTTAGCGGGGGCGCGGGGAAACACCATATATTTT
- - TRBJ1-2 TRBV19 CASSNNGALGGYTF TGTGCCAGTAGTAATAATGGTGCCCTGGGCGGCTACACCTTC
- - TRBJ1-5 TRBV11-3 CASSQVTRQPQHF TGTGCCAGCAGCCAGGTAACCCGTCAGCCCCAGCATTTT
once - TRBJ2-1 TRBV27 CASSLFGSDSYNEQFF TGTGCCAGCAGTTTGTTCGGGAGTGACTCCTACAATGAGCAGTTCTTC
- TRBD1 TRBJ1-5 TRBV27 CASRDTNRGVSNQPQHF TGTGCCAGCAGGGACACGAACAGGGGGGTTAGCAATCAGCCCCAGCATTTT
- TRBD2 TRBJ2-5 TRBV5-1 CASSPGQGGGTSGRRETQYF TGCGCCAGCAGCCCCGGACAGGGTGGAGGTACTAGCGGGAGAAGGGAGACCCAGTACTTC
- - TRBJ1-2 TRBV29-1 CSVGGENYGYTF TGCAGCGTTGGCGGTGAGAACTATGGCTACACCTTC
few - TRBJ1-1 TRBV28 CASSRTPSQAFF TGTGCCAGCAGTAGGACACCCAGCCAAGCTTTCTTT
- - TRBJ2-3 TRBV6-1 CASSEPPRQPPPLSDTQYF TGTGCCAGCAGTGAACCTCCGCGACAGCCTCCACCCTTATCGGATACGCAGTATTTT
few - TRBJ2-7 TRBV2 CASSATSYEQYF TGTGCCAGCAGTGCCACTAGCTACGAGCAGTACTTC
- TRBD1 TRBJ2-1 TRBV29-1 CSPQGDNEQFF TGCAGCCCACAGGGGGACAATGAGCAGTTCTTC
- TRBD1 TRBJ2-1 TRBV7-9 CASSLAGTGATNEQFF TGTGCCAGCAGCTTAGCTGGGACAGGGGCGACAAATGAGCAGTTCTTC
- - TRBJ1-1 TRBV11-2 CASSFQGQGGTEAFF TGTGCCAGCAGCTTCCAAGGGCAGGGAGGTACTGAAGCTTTCTTT
- - TRBJ2-6 TRBV27 CASSSNGAGANVLTF TGTGCCAGCAGCTCCAACGGGGCTGGGGCCAACGTCCTGACTTTC
- - TRBJ2-1 TRBV5-1 CASSLPYNEQFF TGCGCCAGCAGCTTGCCTTACAATGAGCAGTTCTTC
- - TRBJ2-2 TRBV19 CASSHKGGFANTGELFF TGTGCCAGTAGCCATAAAGGGGGATTCGCGAACACCGGGGAGCTGTTTTTT
- - TRBJ2-7 TRBV6-6 CASSRVGGSYEQYF TGTGCCAGCAGCCGGGTAGGGGGTTCCTACGAGCAGTACTTC
- TRBD1 TRBJ2-2 TRBV7-3 CASSLSPGGSGELFF TGTGCCAGCAGCTTATCACCAGGGGGCTCCGGGGAGCTGTTTTTT
- TRBD1 TRBJ1-3 TRBV11-1 CASSRTGGERNTIYF TGTGCCAGCAGCCGTACAGGGGGCGAAAGAAACACCATATATTTT
- TRBD1 TRBJ2-5 TRBV7-3 CASSNSGGRETQYF TGTGCCAGCAGCAATTCAGGGGGCCGGGAGACCCAGTACTTC
- - TRBJ1-3 TRBV9 CASSGGQRSGNTIYF TGTGCCAGCAGCGGTGGACAGCGCTCTGGAAACACCATATATTTT
- - TRBJ1-1 TRBV30 CAWSGMTYLEAFF TGTGCCTGGAGTGGCATGACATACCTCGAAGCTTTCTTT